This paragraph covers one TCR beta chain sequence. This receptor's antigen is unknown. It has no much larger one-base neighbor in the sample; base qualities were not kept. Library creation used the immunoSEQ multiplex PCR assay. Here the immuneACCESS table is served through TCRdb, limited to in-frame sequences with V and J called. Missing clones are a known gap in these copies; in checked studies unresolved V genes cover under half, and the rest lacks a known reason. The sample table lists over 150,000 clones, around 94% of them with a count of one. The ten largest make up 12% to 15% of the sample. This sample was taken from a study of control samples from healthy donors and cancer patients (TCRdb year 2020). There are 16 amino acids in the CDR3, from cysteine to phenylalanine inclusive. The entry retains the CDR3 DNA only, 48 bases that are in frame from base 1. CDR1 and CDR2 are read off the germline V gene (reference sequence) as SEHNR and FQNEAQ. Trimmed from V: 3 bases; trimmed from J: 3 bases; junction bases lacking a gene match: 8.

Material: PBMCs. The sequence was collected from a man aged 60-69 years with colorectal cancer. This sequence uses TRBV7-9 and TRBJ2-7; 10 bases in the middle match TRBD1. The DNA sequence is given as TGTGCCAGCAGCTTCTTGGGACAGGGGCGAAACTACGAGCAGTACTTC. Its coded protein is CASSFLGQGRNYEQYF.